In this sample, the clone carrying this T cell receptor (beta chain) turned up a few times. As yet, its antigen is unknown. Germline lookup yields CDR1 MNHNY and CDR2 SVGAGI (reference sequence). CDR3 length equals 13 residues. V lost 6 bases and J 3 bases, leaving 11 bases between the germline ends. This entry belongs to a study of response to subunit inactivated influenza vaccine. Study-level results: The authors proposed limited new T cell recruitment per seasonal influenza vaccination.

One entry per CDR3 protein results from TCRdb running MiXCR on the RT-PCR reads. The sample records hundreds of thousands of distinct CDR3 sequences, approximately 14% being singletons. This receptor was identified in a man in his forties or fifties who received an inactivated influenza vaccine. The chain uses TRBV6-6 and TRBJ2-5, with D maybe TRBD2 (5 bases). The sample was PBMCs from blood, taken roughly 12 days after vaccination. As DNA, the CDR3 is TGTGCCAGCAGGGAGGCGGGTAAAGAGACCCAGTACTTC. Translating gives CASREAGKETQYF.